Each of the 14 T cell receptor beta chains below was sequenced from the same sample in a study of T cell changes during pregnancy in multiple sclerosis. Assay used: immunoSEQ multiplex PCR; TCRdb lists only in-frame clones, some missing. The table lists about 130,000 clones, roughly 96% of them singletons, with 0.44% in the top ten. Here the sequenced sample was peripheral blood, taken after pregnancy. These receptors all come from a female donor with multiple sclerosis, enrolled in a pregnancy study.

The CDR3 is CASSNGDRTGYEQYF. CDR3 bases: TGTGCCAGTAGTAACGGCGACAGGACGGGATACGAGCAGTACTTC. The chain recombines TRBV19 with TRBJ2-7, with D possibly TRBD1 on 6 matching bases. The CDR3 contains 15 residues. Trimming took off 4 bases at V and 4 bases at J, with 17 bases between the two ends. The germline V gene has CDR1 LNHDA and CDR2 SQIVND (reference sequence).

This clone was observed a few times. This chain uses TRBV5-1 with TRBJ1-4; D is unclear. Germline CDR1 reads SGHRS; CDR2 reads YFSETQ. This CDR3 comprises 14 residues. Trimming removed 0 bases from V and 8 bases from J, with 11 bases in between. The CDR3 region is CASSLGGPGEKLFF. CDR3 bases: TGCGCCAGCAGCTTGGGAGGGCCCGGGGAAAAACTGTTTTTT.

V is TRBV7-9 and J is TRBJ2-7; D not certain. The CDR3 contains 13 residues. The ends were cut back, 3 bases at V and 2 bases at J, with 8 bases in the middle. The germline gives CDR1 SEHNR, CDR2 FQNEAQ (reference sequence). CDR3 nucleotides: TGTGCCAGCAGCTTTACATCAACCTACGAGCAGTACTTC. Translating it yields CASSFTSTYEQYF.

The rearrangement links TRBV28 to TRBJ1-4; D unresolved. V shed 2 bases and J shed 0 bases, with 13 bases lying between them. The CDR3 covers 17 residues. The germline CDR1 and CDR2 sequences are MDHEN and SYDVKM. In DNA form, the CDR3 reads TGTGCCAGCAGTTTAATGAGCCCGATTGCAACTAATGAAAAACTGTTTTTT. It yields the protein CASSLMSPIATNEKLFF. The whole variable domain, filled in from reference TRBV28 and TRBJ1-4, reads DVKVTQSSRYLVKRTGEKVFLECVQDMDHENMFWYRQDPGLGLRLIYFSYDVKMKEKGDIPEGYSVSREKKERFSLILESASTNQTSMYLCASSLMSPIATNEKLFFGSGTQLSVL.

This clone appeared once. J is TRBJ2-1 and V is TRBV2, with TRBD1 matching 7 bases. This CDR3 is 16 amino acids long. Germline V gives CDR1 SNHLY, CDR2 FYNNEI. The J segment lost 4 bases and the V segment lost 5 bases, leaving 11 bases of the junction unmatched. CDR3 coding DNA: TGTGCCAGCAGTCCCAACAGGGGAAGGGGTTACAATGAGCAGTTCTTC. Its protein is CASSPNRGRGYNEQFF. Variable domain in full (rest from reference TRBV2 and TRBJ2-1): EPEVTQTPSHQVTQMGQEVILRCVPISNHLYFYWYRQILGQKVEFLVSFYNNEISEKSEIFDDQFSVERPDGSNFTLKIRSTKLEDSAMYFCASSPNRGRGYNEQFFGPGTRLTVL.

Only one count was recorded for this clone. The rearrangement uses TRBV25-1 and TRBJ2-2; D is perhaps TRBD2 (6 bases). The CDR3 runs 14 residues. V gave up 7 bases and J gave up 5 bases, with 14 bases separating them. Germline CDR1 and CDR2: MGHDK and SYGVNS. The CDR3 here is CASNRGSATGELFF. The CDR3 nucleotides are TGTGCCAGCAACCGGGGGAGTGCGACCGGGGAGCTGTTTTTT.

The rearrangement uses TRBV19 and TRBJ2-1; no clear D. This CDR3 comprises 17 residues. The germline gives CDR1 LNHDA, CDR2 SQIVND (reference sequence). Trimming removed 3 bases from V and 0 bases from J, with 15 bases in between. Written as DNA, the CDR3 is TGTGCCAGTAGTATTCTGTCAGGCCAATCCTCCTACAATGAGCAGTTCTTC. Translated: CASSILSGQSSYNEQFF.

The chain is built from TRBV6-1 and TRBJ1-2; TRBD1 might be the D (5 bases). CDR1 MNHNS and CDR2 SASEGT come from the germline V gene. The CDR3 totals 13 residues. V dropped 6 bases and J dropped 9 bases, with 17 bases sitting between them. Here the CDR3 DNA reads TGTGCCAGCAGGGCTCTGGGGCTCCCTCGCTACACCTTC. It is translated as CASRALGLPRYTF.

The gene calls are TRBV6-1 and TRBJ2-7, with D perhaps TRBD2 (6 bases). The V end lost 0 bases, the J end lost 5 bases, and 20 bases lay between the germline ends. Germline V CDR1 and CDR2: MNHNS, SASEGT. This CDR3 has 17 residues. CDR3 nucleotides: TGTGCCAGCAGTGAAGCCTTAGGGCTCCGGGAGCTTGACGAGCAGTACTTC. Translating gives CASSEALGLRELDEQYF.

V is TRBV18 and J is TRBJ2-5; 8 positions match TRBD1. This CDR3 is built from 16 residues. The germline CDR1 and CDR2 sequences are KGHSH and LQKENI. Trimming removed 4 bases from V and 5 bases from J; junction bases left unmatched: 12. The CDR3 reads CASSQWTGLGAETQYF. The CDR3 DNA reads TGTGCCAGCTCACAATGGACAGGGCTCGGGGCTGAGACCCAGTACTTC. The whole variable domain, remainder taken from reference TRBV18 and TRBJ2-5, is NAGVMQNPRHLVRRRGQEARLRCSPMKGHSHVYWYRQLPEEGLKFMVYLQKENIIDESGMPKERFSAEFPKEGPSILRIQQVVRGDSAAYFCASSQWTGLGAETQYFGPGTRLLVL.

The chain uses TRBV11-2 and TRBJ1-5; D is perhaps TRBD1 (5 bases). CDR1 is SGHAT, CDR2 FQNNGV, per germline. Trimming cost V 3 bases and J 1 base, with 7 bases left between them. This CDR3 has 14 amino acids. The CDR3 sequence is CASSLGGSNQPQHF. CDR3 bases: TGTGCCAGCAGCTTGGGGGGAAGCAATCAGCCCCAGCATTTT.

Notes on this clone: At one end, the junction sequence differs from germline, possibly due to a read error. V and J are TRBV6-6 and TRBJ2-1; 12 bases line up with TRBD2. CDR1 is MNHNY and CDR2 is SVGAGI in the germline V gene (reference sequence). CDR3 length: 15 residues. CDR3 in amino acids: CASGPSGRAYYEQFF. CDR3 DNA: TGTGCCAGCGGTCCTAGCGGGAGGGCCTACTATGAGCAGTTCTTC.

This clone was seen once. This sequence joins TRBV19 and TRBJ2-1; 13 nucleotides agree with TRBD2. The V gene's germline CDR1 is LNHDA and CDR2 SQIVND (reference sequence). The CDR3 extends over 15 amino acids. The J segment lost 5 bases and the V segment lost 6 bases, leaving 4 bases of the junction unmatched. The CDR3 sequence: CASRRTSGRDNEQFF. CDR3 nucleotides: TGTGCCAGTAGGCGAACTAGCGGGAGGGACAATGAGCAGTTCTTC.

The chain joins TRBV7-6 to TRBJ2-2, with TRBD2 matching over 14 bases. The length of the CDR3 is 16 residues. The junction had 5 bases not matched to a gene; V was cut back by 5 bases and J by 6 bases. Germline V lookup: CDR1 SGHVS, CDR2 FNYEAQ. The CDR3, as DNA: TGTGCCAGCAGCCCGGGGACTAGCGGGAGACCCGGGGAGCTGTTTTTT. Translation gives CASSPGTSGRPGELFF.